This T cell receptor (beta chain) was sequenced for a study of graft-versus-host responses after intestinal transplantation (dated by TCRdb to 2020 to 2023). Turning to the overall study: Multivisceral, liver-intestinal, or isolated intestinal transplants were received by the recipients. Rather than being sequenced by the commercial service, samples from a few later patients were sequenced in-house on an Illumina MiSeq and processed with MiXCR. To identify alloreactive clones, pre-transplant mixed lymphocyte reaction products were sequenced and then compared with unstimulated pre-transplant donor and recipient T cells. Donor T cell macrochimerism was defined as a peak of at least 4% donor T cells among recipient peripheral blood mononuclear cells. Every recipient was given anti-thymocyte globulin induction, followed by 3 to 4 years of maintenance tacrolimus and steroids. After intestinal transplantation, graft-versus-host and host-versus-graft alloreactive T cell clones in the graft, circulation and bone marrow were tracked using bulk TCR-beta CDR3 sequencing. A cohort of about 25 intestinal transplant recipients, including one retransplant, was enrolled, and a few patients lacking pretransplant specimens were excluded.

The library was built by means of the immunoSEQ multiplex PCR assay. For most patients, genomic DNA was isolated with the Qiagen DNeasy Blood and Tissue Kit and sent frozen to Adaptive Biotechnologies for TCR sequencing. Adaptive Biotechnologies carried out high-throughput TCR-beta CDR3 sequencing of genomic DNA for most patients. On the study's bioinformatics: TCR sequencing data for approximately 19 patients were retrieved from Adaptive's ImmunoSEQ software; three other patients were processed with MiXCR and VDJtools. To correct CD4 versus CD8 sorting errors, any sequence found in both subsets at a frequency ratio below 5:1 was removed. CDR3 nucleotide sequences shared between donor and recipient were removed because their origin could not be assigned. Alloreactive clones required at least 2-fold expansion over unstimulated cells and minimum CFSE-low frequency of 0.002% (template counts) or 0.001% (read counts). A clone was considered mappable if detected in the sequenced pre-transplant spleen, lymph node, or MLR CFSE-low populations of the donor or recipient. The cumulative frequency of alloreactive clones was calculated as a percentage of all sequences, weighted by copy number. TCRdb obtained this table from immuneACCESS and retained in-frame rearrangements with V and J assigned. These tables miss some clones; where compared with another copy, unresolved V genes account for less than half of the shortfall, and the remainder is unexplained. V and J calls and clone size follow that table, whereas D and trimming were derived from the DNA. The sample table lists about 93,000 clones, around 80% of them with a count of one. The top ten clonotypes cover around 0.86% of the sample.

V loses 0 bases, J loses 1 base, and the germline ends lie 14 bases apart. The CDR3 starts with the cysteine, ends with the phenylalanine, and has 18 residues. Solely the CDR3 DNA is kept, with 54 bases framed from the first base. CDR1 and CDR2 are read off the germline V gene as SGHRS and YFSETQ. The sample's time point label is to be understood as: cells obtained before transplantation from donor or recipient. CD3+CD4+ and CD3+CD8+ populations were FACS-sorted from unstimulated pre-transplant donor and recipient cells taken from spleen or lymph nodes. A note on this clone: Its antigen remains undetermined. The record has no base qualities; no much larger clone is one base away.

What the research found in general, with its limitations: Early after transplant, declines in HvG clones were associated with peak levels of circulating GvH clones. The conclusions were limited by the relatively low number and heterogeneity of the intestinal transplant patients. GvH clones were detected in recipient bone marrow, and some appeared earlier in ileal mucosa or blood, consistent with an intestinal mucosal origin. High GvH to HvG T cell clonal ratios were observed in the allografts of patients with donor T cell macrochimerism.

Sequencing used unstimulated CD4+ T cells sorted from spleen or lymph node cells, obtained before intestinal transplant. Rearrangement joined TRBV5-1 to TRBJ2-6; the D gene is possibly TRBD2, with 6 bases matching. The receptor's source is a human donor who received an intestinal transplant. The sequenced DNA: TGCGCCAGCAGCTTGGGTGGAGGGGTAGGATCTGGGGCCAACGTCCTGACTTTC. This translates into CASSLGGGVGSGANVLTF. Reference TRBV5-1 and TRBJ2-6 genes cover what lies past the CDR3, so the full variable domain is KAGVTQTPRYLIKTRGQQVTLSCSPISGHRSVSWYQQTPGQGLQFLFEYFSETQRNKGNFPGRFSGRQFSNSRSEMNVSTLELGDSALYLCASSLGGGVGSGANVLTFGAGSRLTVL.